What follows describes a single T cell receptor (beta chain). There are a few counts of this clonotype. Its antigen has not been determined. A much larger clone is a single base away; this may be a read error. These data belong to a study of T cells in Graves' hyperthyroidism and ophthalmopathy (dated by TCRdb to between 2018 and 2020). At the level of the whole study: Peripheral blood samples were taken at initial diagnosis, before any treatment was given. A discovery cohort of around 100 patients, roughly 45 with Graves' ophthalmopathy and approximately 57 with stable Graves' hyperthyroidism, was used to find distinguishing TCR V-J signatures. Whether ophthalmopathy could be predicted prospectively was tested in an independent validation cohort made up of roughly 19 hyperthyroidism patients plus 17 patients who later progressed to ophthalmopathy. The roughly 91 discovery patients were randomly divided into training and test sets at a 7:3 ratio. Thyroid tissue and blood T-cell repertoires from about six Graves' hyperthyroidism patients were also compared in the study. After sampling, hyperthyroidism patients received methimazole starting at 30 mg daily, and ophthalmopathy patients received high-dose intravenous methylprednisolone. According to the paper, TCR Vbeta CDR3 sequencing was carried out on over 130 peripheral blood samples, which came from 40 to 45 ophthalmopathy, around 75 hyperthyroidism and approximately 17 progressor patients. Overall study results and their limits: Most expanded thyroid clonotypes (frequency above 0.001) were also detected in blood, a finding suggesting that blood repertoires may reflect thyroid immune responses. In validation, the model predicted progression to ophthalmopathy with approximately 71% sensitivity and less than 75% specificity, a median of around six months before onset. Sample size was not statistically predetermined, and investigators were not blinded to group allocation. In cross-validation, a model built on a 13 V-J signature told ophthalmopathy apart from stable hyperthyroidism with over 85% sensitivity and 81% to 82% specificity, and in testing the same model reached 80%/75%.

Amplification of TCR beta CDR3 regions was carried out from RNA transcripts. The first round of RT-PCR for the TCR CDR3 was performed with the HTBI primer set and the Qiagen OneStep RT-PCR kit. The libraries were constructed in a second round of multiplex PCR and then size-selected and purified. The libraries were sequenced on an Illumina HiSeq2000 using paired-end 100 bp reads. From the authors' description of their analysis: SOAPnuke was used to process the raw data, with reads discarded if the reads contained adapters or uncalled bases, had a mean Phred below 15, or lacked an exact constant-primer or identifier match. High-quality paired reads were merged using COPE v1.2.5, and each unique nucleotide sequence was defined as a clonotype. Clonotypes were aligned to IMGT TRBV, TRBD and TRBJ reference segments using MiTCR v1.1. Only V-J combinations with frequency above 0.0001, covering 99.2% of repertoires, were analysed. The TCS score was defined as the ratio of F50 (clonal expansion) to E x V (chaos), calculated using BLOSUM62-based TCRdist between CDR3 peptides within each V-J. Welch's t-statistics and random forest reduced fewer than 550 V-J features to roughly 13, which were used in a naive Bayes classifier (R e1071). TCRdb ran its own pipeline on the public reads, namely fastp trimming at Q25 and MiXCR clone calling, and kept in-frame beta chains. A single entry per CDR3 protein holds the most common genes and DNA from its merged rows. The V and J calls were not made by the authors but by TCRdb's processing. The sample table contains fewer than 650,000 distinct CDR3 sequences; only one count was recorded for about 14% of them. The ten largest clones capture over 6% of the sample.

Ophthalmopathy patients had moderately to severely active disease, Clinical Activity Score of at least 3, NOSPECS grade of at least 4, and duration under 3 months. The study excluded patients with uncontrolled infections, other autoimmune diseases, pregnancy or lactation. Diagnoses were based on clinical symptoms, serum thyroxine and TRAb, thyroid ultrasound and orbital computed tomography. PBMCs were isolated from 10 ml of fresh peripheral blood by Ficoll-Paque density gradient centrifugation. Trizol reagent was used to extract total RNA, and RNA quality was then checked on an Agilent 2100 Bioanalyzer. The sequenced sample was blood. This TCR was sampled from a woman aged 18-35 years with Graves' ophthalmopathy.

The sequenced DNA: TGTGCCAGCAGCTTAACGCGCCTGAGGGTCACAGATACGCAGTATTTT. This sequence encodes CASSLTRLRVTDTQYF. The chain uses TRBV7-9 and TRBJ2-3; D gene: possibly TRBD2, on 5 matching bases. The germline V gene (reference sequence) yields SEHNR for CDR1 and FQNEAQ for CDR2. The cysteine opens and the phenylalanine closes a CDR3 of 16 amino acids. The DNA shown is the 48-base CDR3, in frame from base 1. The junction shows trimming of 2 bases on V and 2 bases on J, plus 14 bases between the germline ends.